This T cell receptor beta chain appears in the sequencing data of a study of T cells in women clearing cervical HPV infection. Whole-study context: Case blood drawn at lesion detection; control blood after infection cleared. HLA type could not be excluded as a confounder.

Comment on this clone: Its specificity is not known. The observed sequence ends 3 residues before the CDR3 terminus, with the missing tail filled in from the germline J gene.

Germline V gene lookup returns CDR1 DFQATT and CDR2 SNEGSKA (reference sequence). Trimming cost V 4 bases and J 3 bases; bases outside gene matches: 4. The CDR3 spans 13 residues. Profiled with immunoSEQ multiplex PCR; TCRdb holds only in-frame clones, not every one. In all, the sample yields more than 25,000 clones. Findings and limits, study-wide: Repertoire richness, not evenness, was significantly elevated in CIN3+ cases versus controls.

Sequencing used blood buffy coat. This TCR came from a woman between 18 and 70 years old with a cervical HPV16 infection that either progressed to CIN3+ or cleared (not recorded which). The V call is TRBV20-1, the J call TRBJ2-7, with 9 nucleotides matching TRBD2. Here the CDR3 reads CSAKGTSHYEQYF. The part of the CDR3 DNA that was read is TGCAGTGCTAAAGGGACTAGCCACTACGAG.